This T cell receptor beta chain was obtained from a study of blood T cell repertoires in COVID-19. The method was immunoSEQ multiplex PCR; TCRdb's version includes in-frame clones alone and lacks a portion of them. The sample lists some 130,000 clones; about 92% were seen once. The receptor comes from a man between 60 and 75 years old with COVID-19, enrolled during active disease. Sequencing was performed on peripheral blood.

CDR3 bases: TGTGCCAGCAGCGTAGAAAAGGGGGCAGGGTATAATTCACCCCTCCACTTT. Amino acid sequence: CASSVEKGAGYNSPLHF. The chain carries TRBV9 and TRBJ1-6; 7 bases map to TRBD1. Germline lookup yields CDR1 SGDLS and CDR2 YYNGEE. The CDR3 extends over 17 amino acids. The trim removed 0 bases at V and 4 bases at J, leaving 7 bases unmatched. The full variable domain, its missing parts supplied by reference TRBV9 and TRBJ1-6, is DSGVTQTPKHLITATGQRVTLRCSPRSGDLSVYWYQQSLDQGLQFLIQYYNGEERAKGNILERFSAQQFPDLHSELNLSSLELGDSALYFCASSVEKGAGYNSPLHFGNGTRLTVT.